This TCR beta chain came from a study of blood T cell repertoires in COVID-19. This clone appeared a few times. Produced via immunoSEQ multiplex PCR; TCRdb's table is partial and in-frame only. The sample lists some 290,000 clones, approximately 89% occurring once. From germline, CDR1 is MNHEY and CDR2 SMNVEV (reference sequence). The CDR3 loop spans 18 amino acids. The V and J ends lost 5 bases and 5 bases, in that order; junction bases with no gene match: 17. This chain joins TRBV27 and TRBJ1-5; 8 nucleotides match TRBD1. This receptor was taken from a woman aged 25 to 45 who had recovered from COVID-19. Sequencing used PBMCs or T cells enriched from blood (not recorded which). In DNA, the CDR3 is TGTGCCAGCAGTCCATACCACTTAGGACAGGGCTATTATCAGCCCCAGCATTTT. Amino acids: CASSPYHLGQGYYQPQHF.